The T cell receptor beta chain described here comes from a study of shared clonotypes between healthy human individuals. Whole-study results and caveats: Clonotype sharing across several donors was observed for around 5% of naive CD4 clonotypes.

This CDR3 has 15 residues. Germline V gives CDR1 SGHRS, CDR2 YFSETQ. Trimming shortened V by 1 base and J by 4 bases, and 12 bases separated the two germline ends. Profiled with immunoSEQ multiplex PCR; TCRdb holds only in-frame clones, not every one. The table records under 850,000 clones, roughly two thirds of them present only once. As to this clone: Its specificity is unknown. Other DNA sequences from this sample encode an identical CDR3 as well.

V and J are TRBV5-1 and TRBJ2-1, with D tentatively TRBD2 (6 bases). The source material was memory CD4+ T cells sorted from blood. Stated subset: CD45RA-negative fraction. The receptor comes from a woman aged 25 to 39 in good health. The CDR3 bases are TGCGCCAGCAGCTTGAGTAGCGGAGCTTACAATGAGCAGTTCTTC. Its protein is CASSLSSGAYNEQFF.